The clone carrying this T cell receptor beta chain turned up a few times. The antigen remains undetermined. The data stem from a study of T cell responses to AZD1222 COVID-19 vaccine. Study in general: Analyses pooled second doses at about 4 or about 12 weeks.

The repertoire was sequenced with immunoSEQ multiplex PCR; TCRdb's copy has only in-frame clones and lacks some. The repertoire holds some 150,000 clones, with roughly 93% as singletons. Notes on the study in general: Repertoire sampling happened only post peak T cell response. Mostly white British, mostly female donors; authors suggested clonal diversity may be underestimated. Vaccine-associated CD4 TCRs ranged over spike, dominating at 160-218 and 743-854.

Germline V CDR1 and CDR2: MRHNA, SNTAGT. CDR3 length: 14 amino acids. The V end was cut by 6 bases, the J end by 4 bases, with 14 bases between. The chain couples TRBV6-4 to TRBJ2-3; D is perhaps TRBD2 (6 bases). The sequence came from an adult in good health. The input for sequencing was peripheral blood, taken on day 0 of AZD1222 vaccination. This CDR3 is CASSATGEADTQYF. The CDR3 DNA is TGTGCCAGCAGCGCTACTGGGGAGGCAGATACGCAGTATTTT.